These T cell receptor beta chains were read from a single sample in a study of shared clonotypes between healthy human individuals. The data were produced by immunoSEQ multiplex PCR, yet TCRdb's version contains in-frame clones alone and is incomplete. The sample consists of 2 million to 3 million clones, roughly 93% of them appearing once. Sequencing used naive CD4+ T cells from PBMCs. Receptors originate from a man between 18 and 35 years old in good health. Some clones in this sample may be carry-over from other donors' samples. CDR3s leave out the opening cysteine and the closing phenylalanine or tryptophan. The order of the fields is V gene, CDR3 protein.

v_gene: TRBV4-1; CDR3aa: ASSQVLAGVRVGELF
v_gene: TRBV28; CDR3aa: ASSPGSDGANVLT
v_gene: TRBV7-8; CDR3aa: ASSSGTGNYEQY
v_gene: TRBV7-9; CDR3aa: ASSSTGGNEKLF
v_gene: TRBV11-2; CDR3aa: ASSGRLSDRGSGANVLT
v_gene: TRBV5-4; CDR3aa: ASSFGGIGGNTIY
v_gene: TRBV6-5; CDR3aa: ASSDMTGVADTQY
v_gene: TRBV14; CDR3aa: ASSQVGRSEQY
v_gene: TRBV18; CDR3aa: ASSPGTGGSQPQH
v_gene: TRBV15; CDR3aa: ATSSSGGLTDTQY
v_gene: TRBV4-2; CDR3aa: ASSQGAQRPGGFYEQF
v_gene: TRBV6-1; CDR3aa: AGIGARLTEAF
v_gene: TRBV27; CDR3aa: ASSLGVSNEAF
v_gene: TRBV27; CDR3aa: ASSTSLRGTIY
v_gene: TRBV10-3; CDR3aa: AISESFERENTEAF
v_gene: TRBV21-1; CDR3aa: ASSKAAGLAFMGETDTQY
v_gene: TRBV7-9; CDR3aa: ASSLVAGALPNKNIQY